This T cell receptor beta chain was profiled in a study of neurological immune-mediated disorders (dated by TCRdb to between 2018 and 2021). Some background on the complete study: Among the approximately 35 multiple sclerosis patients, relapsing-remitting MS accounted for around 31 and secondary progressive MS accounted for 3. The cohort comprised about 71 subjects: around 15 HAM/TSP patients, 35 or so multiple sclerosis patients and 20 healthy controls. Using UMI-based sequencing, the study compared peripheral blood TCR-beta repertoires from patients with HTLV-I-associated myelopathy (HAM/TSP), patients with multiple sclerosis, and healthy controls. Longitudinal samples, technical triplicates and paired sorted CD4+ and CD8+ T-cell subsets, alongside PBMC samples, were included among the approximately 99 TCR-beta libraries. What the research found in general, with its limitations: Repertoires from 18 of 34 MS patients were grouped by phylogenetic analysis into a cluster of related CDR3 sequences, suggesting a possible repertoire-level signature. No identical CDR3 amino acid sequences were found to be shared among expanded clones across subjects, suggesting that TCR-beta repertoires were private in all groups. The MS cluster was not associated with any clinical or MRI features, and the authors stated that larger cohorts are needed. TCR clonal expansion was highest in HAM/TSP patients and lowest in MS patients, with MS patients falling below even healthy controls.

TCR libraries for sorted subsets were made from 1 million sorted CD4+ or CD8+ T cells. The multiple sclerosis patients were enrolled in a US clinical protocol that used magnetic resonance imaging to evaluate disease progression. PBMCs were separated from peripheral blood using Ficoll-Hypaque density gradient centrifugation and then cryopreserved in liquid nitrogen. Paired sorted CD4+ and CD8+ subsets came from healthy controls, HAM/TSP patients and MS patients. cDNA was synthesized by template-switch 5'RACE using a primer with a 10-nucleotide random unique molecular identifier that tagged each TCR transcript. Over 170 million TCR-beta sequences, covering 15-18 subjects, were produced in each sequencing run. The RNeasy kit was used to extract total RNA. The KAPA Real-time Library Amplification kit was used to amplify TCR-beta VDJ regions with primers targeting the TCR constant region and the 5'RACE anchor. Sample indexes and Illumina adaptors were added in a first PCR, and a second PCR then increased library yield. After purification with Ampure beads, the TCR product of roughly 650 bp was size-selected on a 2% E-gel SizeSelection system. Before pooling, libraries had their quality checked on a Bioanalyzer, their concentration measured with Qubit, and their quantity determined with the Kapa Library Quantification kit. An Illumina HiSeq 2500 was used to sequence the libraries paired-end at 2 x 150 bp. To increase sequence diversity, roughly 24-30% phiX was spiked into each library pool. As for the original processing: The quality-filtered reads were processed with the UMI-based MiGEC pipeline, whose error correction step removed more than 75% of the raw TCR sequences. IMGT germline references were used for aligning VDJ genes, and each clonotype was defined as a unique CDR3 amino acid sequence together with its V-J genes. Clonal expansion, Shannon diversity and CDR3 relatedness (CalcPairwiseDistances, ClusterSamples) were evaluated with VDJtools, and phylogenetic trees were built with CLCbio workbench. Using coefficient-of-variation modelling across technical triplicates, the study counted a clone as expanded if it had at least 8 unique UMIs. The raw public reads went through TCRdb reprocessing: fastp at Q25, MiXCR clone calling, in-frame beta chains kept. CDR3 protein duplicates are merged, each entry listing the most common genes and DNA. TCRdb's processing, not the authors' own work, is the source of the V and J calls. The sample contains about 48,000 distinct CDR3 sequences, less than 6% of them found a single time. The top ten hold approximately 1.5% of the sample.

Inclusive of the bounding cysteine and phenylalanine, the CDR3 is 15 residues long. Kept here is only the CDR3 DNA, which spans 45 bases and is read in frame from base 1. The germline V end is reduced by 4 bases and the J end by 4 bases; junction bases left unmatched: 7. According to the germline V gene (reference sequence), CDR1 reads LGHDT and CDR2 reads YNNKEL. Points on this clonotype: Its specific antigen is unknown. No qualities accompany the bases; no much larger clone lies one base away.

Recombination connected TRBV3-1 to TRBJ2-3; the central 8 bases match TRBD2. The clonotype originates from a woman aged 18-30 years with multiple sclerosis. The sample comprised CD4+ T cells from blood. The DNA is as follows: TGTGCCAGCAGCCCGAACCCGACTAGCGCAGATACGCAGTATTTT. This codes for CASSPNPTSADTQYF.